A selection of T cell receptor beta chains follows, all from one sample in a study of blood T cell repertoires in COVID-19. Profiled with immunoSEQ multiplex PCR; TCRdb holds only in-frame clones, not every one. The sample has over 100,000 clones, around four fifths seen once. Sequencing was done on a sample of peripheral blood. The receptors originated from a woman aged 70-85 years with acute or convalescent COVID-19. Both conserved end residues are part of each CDR3. Fields, in order: J gene, V gene, CDR3 protein.

>TRBJ2-3|TRBV30
CAWSVSGGRQYF
>TRBJ2-2|TRBV7-3
CASSLKPTGGELFF
>TRBJ2-7|TRBV3-1/TRBV3-2
CASSHSGGEQYF
>TRBJ1-6|TRBV6-5
CASIGRANNSPLHF
>TRBJ1-4|TRBV18
CASSPEAGGLNEKLFF
>TRBJ2-2|TRBV6-5
CASSPGTGVDGELFF
>TRBJ1-6|TRBV6-1
CASSEEHRQGNSPLHF
>TRBJ2-3|TRBV29-1
CSVSGGRTDTQYF
>TRBJ1-1|TRBV6-2/TRBV6-3
CASSSGGNTEAFF
>TRBJ2-1|TRBV7-8
CASSSGQSYNEQFF
>TRBJ2-5|TRBV9
CASSLTGETQYF
>TRBJ2-7|TRBV30
CAWKPGGYSYEQYF